This T cell receptor beta chain was captured in a study of CD8+ T cells in alopecia areata. Germline lookup yields CDR1 SNHLY and CDR2 FYNNEI. Deletions cut 5 bases from V and 1 base from J, with 6 bases between. The length of the CDR3 is 13 residues. Sequencing used cDNA as its template, made by extracting RNA and reverse transcribing it. This table comes from immunoSEQ multiplex PCR, and its TCRdb copy is limited to in-frame clones, with some not included. The sample carries 60,000 to 65,000 clones, about 44% recorded once. The sample consisted of NKG2D-low CD8+ T cells sorted from blood. The gene calls are TRBV2 and TRBJ1-5; D gene uncertain. The sequence derives from a human donor with alopecia areata. As DNA, the CDR3 is TGTGCCAGCAGTTCCAGAAGCAATCAGCCCCAGCATTTT. It codes for CASSSRSNQPQHF.